This T cell receptor (beta chain) derives from a study of blood T cell repertoires in COVID-19. Across the study: From the United States, Italy and Spain came samples of acute and convalescent COVID-19. PBMCs, B-cell-depleted T cells, or T cells were the source of the cDNA or gDNA that made up the material.

In the study's own analysis: From reference gene primer amplification, estimates of nucleated cell counts were derived. TCRdb's copy holds only in-frame clones and misses some; the assay was immunoSEQ multiplex PCR. The V and J calls and the clone size are those of that table, but D and trimming were determined from the DNA. The top ten hold 3% of the sample, which has 300,000 to 400,000 clones, around four fifths seen once. Only a few counts were recorded for this clone. Sequenced material: peripheral blood. The clonotype originates from a man aged 25-45 years with active or convalescent COVID-19.

For the CDR3, the DNA is TGTGCCAGCACAGCCGGGACAGCCTCCTACGAGCAGTACTTC. Its protein product is CASTAGTASYEQYF. The rearrangement links TRBV9 to TRBJ2-7; 7 bases line up with TRBD1. The V gene's germline CDR1 is SGDLS and CDR2 YYNGEE. The CDR3 spans 14 residues. With V trimmed by 6 bases and J by 0 bases, 6 bases remained unmatched.